The T cell receptor beta chain described here comes from a study of blood T cell repertoires in COVID-19. Study-level background: Sites across the United States, Italy and Spain contributed samples from acute and convalescent COVID-19. From T cells, B-cell-depleted T cells, or PBMCs came the material, which was cDNA or gDNA.

Authors' processing steps: Nucleated cell number was recorded as an estimate derived from reference gene primer amplification. Libraries were prepared by immunoSEQ multiplex PCR; TCRdb keeps only in-frame clonotypes and omits some of them. The V and J calls and clone size come from that table; D and trimming were worked out from the DNA. The table shows tens of thousands of clones, with around 87% occurring only once. Between the trimmed V and J ends, which lost 4 bases and 5 bases, there was a span of 12 bases. The CDR3 loop spans 13 amino acids. CDR1 and CDR2 from the germline V gene are LGHDT and YNNKEL (reference sequence).

The sequence was obtained from a woman aged 50 to 65 with active or convalescent COVID-19. The rearrangement links TRBV3-1 (or the pseudogene TRBV3-2) to TRBJ2-7; perhaps TRBD2 as D (6 bases). Material: peripheral blood. The DNA of the CDR3 is TGTGCCAGCAGCCGGGGGGTGCCGGACGAGCAGTACTTC. Protein product: CASSRGVPDEQYF.